This T cell receptor beta chain was captured in a study of graft-versus-host responses after intestinal transplantation (TCRdb year 2021). Some background on the complete study: Multivisceral, liver-intestinal, or isolated intestinal transplants were received by the recipients. Anti-thymocyte globulin induction was given to all recipients, followed by maintenance tacrolimus and steroids for around three years. Graft-versus-host and host-versus-graft alloreactive T cell clones were tracked in the graft, circulation and bone marrow after intestinal transplantation using bulk TCR-beta CDR3 sequencing. Alloreactive clones were identified by sequencing pre-transplant mixed lymphocyte reaction products and comparing them with unstimulated pre-transplant donor and recipient T cells. A cohort of around 25 intestinal transplant recipients, including one retransplant, was enrolled, and a few patients lacking pretransplant specimens were excluded. A peak of at least 4% donor T cells among recipient peripheral blood mononuclear cells was the definition used for donor T cell macrochimerism. Rather than being sequenced by the commercial service, samples from a few later patients were sequenced in-house on an Illumina MiSeq and processed with MiXCR. On the study overall, not on this receptor specifically: In patients with donor T cell macrochimerism, the allografts had high GvH to HvG T cell clonal ratios. The conclusions were limited by the relatively low number and heterogeneity of the intestinal transplant patients. Peak levels of circulating GvH clones were associated with declines in HvG clones early after transplant. GvH clones turned up in recipient bone marrow, with some appearing earlier in ileal mucosa or blood, a pattern consistent with an intestinal mucosal origin.

Library construction relied on the immunoSEQ multiplex PCR assay. For most patients, genomic DNA was isolated using the Qiagen DNeasy Blood and Tissue Kit and was shipped frozen to Adaptive Biotechnologies for TCR sequencing. For most patients, high-throughput TCR-beta CDR3 sequencing of genomic DNA was performed by Adaptive Biotechnologies. The paper's data handling went like this. TCR sequencing data for approximately 19 patients were retrieved from Adaptive's ImmunoSEQ software; a few other patients were processed with MiXCR and VDJtools. To correct CD4 versus CD8 sorting errors, sequences present in both subsets at a frequency ratio below 5:1 were removed. CDR3 nucleotide sequences shared between donor and recipient were removed because the origin of such sequences could not be assigned. To be classed as alloreactive, a clone needed at least 2-fold expansion over unstimulated cells and a minimum CFSE-low frequency of 0.002% (template counts) or 0.001% (read counts). Clones were considered mappable if detected in sequenced pre-transplant spleen, lymph node, or MLR CFSE-low populations of the donor or recipient. The cumulative frequency of alloreactive clones was calculated as a percentage of all sequences, weighted by copy number. Drawn from immuneACCESS, this table holds only the in-frame rearrangements with V and J called that TCRdb kept. Clones are partly lost; checked studies trace under half to an unresolved V gene and leave the rest unexplained. V and J calls and clone size are as listed in that table; D and trimming were resolved from the DNA. In all, the sample holds 40,000 to 55,000 clones, and 85% to 95% of those were seen once. The biggest ten clones account for 0.2% to 0.25% of the sample.

CDR1 and CDR2 are drawn from the germline V gene: SGHDT, YYEEEE. V and J are trimmed by 2 bases and 1 base, and the gene matches miss 1 base of the junction. Its CDR3 holds 14 amino acids, cysteine through phenylalanine. The read is trimmed to its CDR3 DNA, 42 bases read in frame from base 1. As for this clone: Its target antigen remains unknown. One base away there is no much larger clone; base qualities are not given.

The meaning of the sample's time point label: cells obtained before transplantation from donor or recipient. CD3+CD4+ and CD3+CD8+ populations were FACS-sorted from unstimulated pre-transplant donor and recipient cells taken from spleen or lymph nodes. This receptor chain uses TRBV5-6 and TRBJ2-7; 9 of the junction bases match TRBD1. The starting material was unstimulated CD8+ T cells sorted from spleen or lymph node cells, obtained before transplant. The source of this sequence is a human donor who was the organ donor for an intestinal transplant. The nucleotide sequence reads as follows: TGTGCCAGCAGCTTTGGGACAGGGTCCTACGAGCAGTACTTC. The encoded protein is CASSFGTGSYEQYF.